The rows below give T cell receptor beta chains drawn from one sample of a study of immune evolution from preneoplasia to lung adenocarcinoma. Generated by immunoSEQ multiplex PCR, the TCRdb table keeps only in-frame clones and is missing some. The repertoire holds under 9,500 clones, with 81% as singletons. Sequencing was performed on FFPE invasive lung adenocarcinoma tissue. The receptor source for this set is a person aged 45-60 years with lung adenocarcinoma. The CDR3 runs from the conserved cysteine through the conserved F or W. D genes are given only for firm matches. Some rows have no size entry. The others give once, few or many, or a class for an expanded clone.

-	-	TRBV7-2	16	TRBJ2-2	CASSSSARVNTGELFF	TGTGCCAGCAGCTCATCTGCCAGGGTGAACACCGGGGAGCTGTTTTTT
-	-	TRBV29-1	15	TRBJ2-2	CSVTTGSANTGELFF	TGCAGCGTAACAACAGGGTCTGCGAACACCGGGGAGCTGTTTTTT
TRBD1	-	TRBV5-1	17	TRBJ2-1	CASSLSGGTGWGNEQFF	TGCGCCAGCAGCTTGAGTGGTGGGACAGGGTGGGGCAATGAGCAGTTCTTC
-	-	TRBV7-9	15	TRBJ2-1	CASSQGGRFYNEQFF	TGTGCCAGCAGTCAAGGGGGGAGATTCTACAATGAGCAGTTCTTC
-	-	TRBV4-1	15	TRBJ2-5	CASSQGGRLQETQYF	TGCGCCAGCAGCCAAGGAGGACGGCTCCAAGAGACCCAGTACTTC
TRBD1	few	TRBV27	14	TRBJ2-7	CASRTQGTKWEQYF	TGTGCCAGCAGGACACAGGGGACCAAATGGGAGCAGTACTTC
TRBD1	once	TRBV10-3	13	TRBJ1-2	CAITKDRETGYTF	TGTGCCATCACCAAGGACAGGGAGACTGGCTACACCTTC
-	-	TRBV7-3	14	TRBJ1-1	CASSPGRMNTEAFF	TGTGCCAGCAGCCCGGGACGGATGAACACTGAAGCTTTCTTT
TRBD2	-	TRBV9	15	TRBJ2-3	CASSVDGRAIDTQYF	TGTGCCAGCAGCGTTGACGGGAGGGCCATCGATACGCAGTATTTT
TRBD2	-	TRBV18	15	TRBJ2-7	CASSPPTSGSYEQYF	TGTGCCAGCTCACCACCAACTAGCGGGAGCTACGAGCAGTACTTC
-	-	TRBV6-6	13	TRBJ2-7	CASSYVSAYEQYF	TGTGCCAGCAGTTACGTGTCCGCCTACGAGCAGTACTTC
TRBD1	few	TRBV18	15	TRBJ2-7	CASSEGQGVLYEQYF	TGTGCCAGCTCAGAGGGACAGGGTGTATTATACGAGCAGTACTTC
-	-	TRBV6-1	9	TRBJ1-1	CASSHPRCF	TGTGCCAGCAGTCACCCCCGTTGTTTT
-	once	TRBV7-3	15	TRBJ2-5	CASSLFGVTGETQYF	TGTGCCAGCAGCTTATTTGGGGTGACCGGGGAGACCCAGTACTTC
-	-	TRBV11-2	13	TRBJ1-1	CASSLERSTEAFF	TGTGCCAGCAGCCTAGAACGAAGCACTGAAGCTTTCTTT
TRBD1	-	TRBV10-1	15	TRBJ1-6	CASSDSGTGGSPLHF	TGCGCCAGCAGTGATTCAGGGACAGGAGGGTCACCCCTCCACTTT
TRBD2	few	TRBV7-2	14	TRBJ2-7	CASRSSGGSYEQYF	TGTGCCAGCAGATCTAGCGGGGGTTCCTACGAGCAGTACTTC
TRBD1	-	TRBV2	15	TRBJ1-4	CASRTGGAIDEKLFF	TGTGCCAGCAGGACAGGGGGCGCAATCGATGAAAAACTGTTTTTT
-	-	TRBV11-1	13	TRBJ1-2	CASSQREDYGYTF	TGTGCCAGCAGCCAACGGGAAGACTATGGCTACACCTTC
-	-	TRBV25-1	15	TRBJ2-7	CASSEFGTRTGEQYF	TGTGCCAGCAGTGAATTCGGGACAAGGACGGGCGAGCAGTACTTC
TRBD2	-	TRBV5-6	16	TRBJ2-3	CASSLRGGQRTDTQYF	TGTGCCAGCAGCTTGCGGGGGGGCCAGCGCACAGATACGCAGTATTTT
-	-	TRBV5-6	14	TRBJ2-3	CASSLLAATDTQYF	TGTGCCAGCAGCTTGCTAGCTGCCACAGATACGCAGTATTTT
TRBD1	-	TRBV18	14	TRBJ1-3	CASSLQGARNTIYF	TGTGCCAGCTCACTACAGGGGGCAAGGAACACCATATATTTT
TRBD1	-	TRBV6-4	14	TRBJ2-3	CASSQGGGTDTQYF	TGTGCCAGCAGTCAAGGGGGCGGCACAGATACGCAGTATTTT
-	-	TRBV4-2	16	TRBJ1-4	CASSERGRATNEKLFF	TGTGCCAGCAGCGAAAGAGGACGGGCAACTAATGAAAAACTGTTTTTT
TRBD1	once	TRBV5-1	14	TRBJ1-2	CASSSAGGWGGYTF	TGCGCCAGCAGCTCTGCAGGGGGCTGGGGTGGCTACACCTTC
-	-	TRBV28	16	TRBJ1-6	CASSLLGTIQGSPLHF	TGTGCCAGCAGTTTATTGGGGACAATTCAGGGTTCACCCCTCCACTTT
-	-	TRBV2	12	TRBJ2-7	CASNAGSYEQYF	TGTGCCAGCAACGCGGGATCCTACGAGCAGTACTTC
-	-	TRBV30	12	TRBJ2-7	CAWSRDTYEQYF	TGTGCCTGGAGTCGGGATACCTACGAGCAGTACTTC
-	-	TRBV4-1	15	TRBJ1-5	CASSQGGRENQPQHF	TGCGCCAGCAGCCAAGGGGGACGGGAAAATCAGCCCCAGCATTTT
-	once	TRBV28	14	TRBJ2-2	CASSPAANTGELFF	TGTGCCAGCTCTCCGGCAGCTAACACCGGGGAGCTGTTTTTT
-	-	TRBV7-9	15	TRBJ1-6	CASSAPRGNNSPLHF	TGTGCCAGCAGCGCCCCCAGAGGGAACAATTCACCCCTCCACTTT
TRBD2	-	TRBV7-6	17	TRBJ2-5	CASSLVGAGVGQETQYF	TGTGCCAGCAGCTTAGTGGGCGCGGGAGTGGGCCAAGAGACCCAGTACTTC
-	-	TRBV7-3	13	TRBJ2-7	CASSLDPSREQYF	TGTGCCAGCAGCTTGGACCCGTCGCGCGAGCAGTACTTC
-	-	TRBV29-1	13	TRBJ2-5	CSVVGHAGETQYF	TGCAGCGTTGTTGGACATGCTGGAGAGACCCAGTACTTC
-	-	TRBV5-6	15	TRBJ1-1	CASSPFDRLNTEAFF	TGTGCCAGCAGCCCCTTCGACAGATTGAACACTGAAGCTTTCTTT
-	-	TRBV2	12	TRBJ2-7	CASSGQLYEQYF	TGTGCCAGCAGCGGACAGCTCTACGAGCAGTACTTC
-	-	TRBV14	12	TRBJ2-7	CASSQSLTEQYF	TGTGCCAGCAGCCAAAGTCTAACCGAGCAGTACTTC
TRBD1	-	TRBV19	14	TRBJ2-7	CASSTTRGTYEQYF	TGTGCCAGTAGTACTACCAGGGGGACCTACGAGCAGTACTTC
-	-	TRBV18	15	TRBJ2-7	CASSPGAGLSYEQYF	TGTGCCAGCTCACCGGGGGCAGGGCTATCCTACGAGCAGTACTTC
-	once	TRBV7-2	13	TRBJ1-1	CASRAGANTEAFF	TGTGCCAGCAGGGCGGGGGCGAACACTGAAGCTTTCTTT
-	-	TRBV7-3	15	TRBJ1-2	CASSLTGGGDYGYTF	TGTGCCAGCAGCTTAACCGGGGGCGGTGACTATGGCTACACCTTC
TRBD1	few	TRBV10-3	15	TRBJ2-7	CATRTGTGSSYEQYF	TGTGCCACAAGAACCGGGACAGGAAGCTCCTACGAGCAGTACTTC
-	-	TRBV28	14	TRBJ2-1	CASGIGRANNEQFF	TGTGCCAGCGGGATAGGCCGTGCGAACAATGAGCAGTTCTTC
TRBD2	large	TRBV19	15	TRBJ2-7	CASSIVGGRANEQYF	TGTGCCAGTAGTATAGTTGGCGGGAGAGCCAACGAGCAGTACTTC
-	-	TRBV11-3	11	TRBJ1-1	CASSFRDEAFF	TGTGCCAGCAGCTTTAGGGATGAAGCTTTCTTT
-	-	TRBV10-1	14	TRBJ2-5	CASSPGADRETQYF	TGCGCCAGCAGCCCCGGGGCCGACCGAGAGACCCAGTACTTC
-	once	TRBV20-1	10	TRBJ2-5	CSAREETQYF	TGCAGTGCTAGAGAAGAGACCCAGTACTTC
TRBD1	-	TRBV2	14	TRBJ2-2	CASSQQGDTGELFF	TGTGCCAGCAGTCAGCAGGGGGACACCGGGGAGCTGTTTTTT
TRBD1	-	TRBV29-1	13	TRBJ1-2	CSAGQGWSYGYTF	TGCAGCGCCGGACAGGGCTGGTCTTATGGCTACACCTTC
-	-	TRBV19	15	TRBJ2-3	CASSPTGYTTDTQYF	TGTGCCAGTAGTCCTACAGGATACACCACAGATACGCAGTATTTT
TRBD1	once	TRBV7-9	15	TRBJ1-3	CASSLGRFQGDTIYF	TGTGCCAGCAGCTTAGGGCGATTCCAGGGGGACACCATATATTTT
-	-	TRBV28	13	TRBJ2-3	CAEAPSFADTQYF	TGTGCCGAGGCGCCATCCTTCGCAGATACGCAGTATTTT